This T cell receptor beta chain was retrieved from a study of cytomegalovirus exposure and HLA in healthy donors (dated 2017 in TCRdb). At the level of the whole study: An earlier analysis of roughly 500 of the donors reported roughly 300 Gb of sequence data and about 120 million unique TCR beta sequences obtained from 180 million or so T cells. An early release that covered about 600 HLA-typed donors contained 250 to 350 gigabases of sequencing data and tens of millions of unique TCR sequences. Of the roughly 400 genotyped donors, around 81% fell in the genetic ancestry cluster associated with self-reported Caucasian donors. The study aimed to test whether cataloging public T cell receptors could reveal signatures of past pathogen exposure. Using immunosequencing, the study profiled T cell repertoires from 500 to 800 subjects and related those repertoires to cytomegalovirus serostatus. Along with the roughly 670-subject first cohort, a separate validation cohort of over 90 different subjects was used. To predict cytomegalovirus infection status, the study combined high-throughput TCR immunosequencing, statistical association of individual TCRs with disease status, and machine learning. To study patterns of TCR occurrence, a later analysis re-analyzed previously published TCR beta repertoires from under 750 donors and added high-resolution HLA genotyping. Rather than using new phenotypic data, the later analysis identified candidate immune exposures from TCR beta sequences and from how often those sequences occurred across donors. An earlier analysis of a few hundred of the donors applied high-throughput TCR beta sequencing to assess whether each TCR beta V gene segment acted as functional or pseudogenic. Donor age, sex, ethnicity and CMV serostatus were compiled alongside the repertoire data. In a later genetic analysis, genome-wide SNP genotypes for about 65% of the roughly 670 donors were used, and that subset was treated as a discovery cohort. Every repertoire in the discovery cohort had been generated on one and the same sequencing platform. Class I and class II HLA loci were covered by the typing at four-digit resolution. The number of typed donors differed by locus: about 620-640 for A, B, C, DRB1 and DQB1; 500 to 550 for DQA1; roughly 600 for DPA1; and around 470 for DPB1. A few DR-DQ haplotypes were handled as single units for association and clustering because linkage in the cohort was strong. Across about 380 genotyped donors of the cohort, an average of approximately 240,000 unique TCR beta nucleotide sequences per donor were sequenced, and 15% to 20% of those sequences were non-productive.

This clone was counted only a few times. Its binding antigen is unknown. No quality values exist for individual bases; no much larger clone is one base distant. The V end loses 2 bases and the J end loses 3 bases, and a stretch of 7 bases separates them. The CDR3, from cysteine to phenylalanine, totals 14 residues. The read is trimmed to its CDR3 DNA, 42 bases read in frame from base 1. Via the germline V gene, CDR1 is MNHEY and CDR2 SVGAGI. Libraries were made using the immunoSEQ multiplex PCR assay. For the multiplex PCR, a mixture combining 60 forward primers for TCR Vbeta segments and 13 reverse primers for TCR Jbeta segments was used. A multiplex PCR assay on genomic DNA amplified the CDR3 region of rearranged TCR beta genes. The amplified TCR beta libraries were sequenced on the Illumina HiSeq System as 87-base-pair reads. The paper's data handling went like this. Across the roughly 700 repertoires, a later analysis counted some 80 million unique TCR beta chains, roughly 11 million of which were shared by at least two donors. A nearest-neighbor algorithm error-corrected the raw reads and collapsed the reads into unique sequences, merging closely related sequences to remove PCR and sequencing errors. V, D and J gene segments were assigned by aligning CDR3 sequences to IMGT reference sequences. For a sequence to be retained, a match of at least six nucleotides was required to both a V gene segment and a J gene segment. Rearrangements were called productive when the CDR3 lacked stop codons and stayed in frame with V and J; all others were non-productive. CDR3 was defined by IMGT convention, running from the second conserved V-encoded cysteine to the conserved J-encoded phenylalanine. In an earlier analysis of roughly 610 of the donors, sequences lacking an unambiguous match to a single V gene segment were excluded. An earlier analysis of fewer than 750 of the donors classified V segments as functional when productive rearrangements were above 56.7% and as segregating when the standard deviation between donors was above 5%. A statistical classification framework was built for diagnosing cytomegalovirus status from the catalog of TCR beta chain sequences. A later analysis assigned V and J genes by comparing TCR nucleotide sequences with IMGT/GENE-DB human TR gene sequences. Using the TCRdist pipeline, a later analysis assigned CDR3 sequences along with most-parsimonious VDJ recombination scenarios. In a later analysis, every TCR beta chain was defined by the combination of its CDR3 amino acid sequence and its V-gene family, and reads without a unique V-gene family were dropped. In a later analysis, fewer than 600 highly shared, low-generation-probability nucleotide sequences were removed to address suspected cross-contamination and a sequencing artifact. In a later analysis, a clonal expansion index for each public chain was calculated from normalized within-repertoire ranks of inferred template counts. A later analysis computed generation probabilities with a VDJ recombination model fitted to out-of-frame rearrangements, and checked the results against IGoR. In a later analysis, TCR-TCR, TCR-HLA and TCR-CMV co-occurrence was scored with hypergeometric tests, and a repertoire-size bias correction was applied to TCR pairs. To estimate false discovery rates, a later analysis permuted the HLA or CMV assignments 20 times. A later analysis grouped co-occurring TCRs with DBSCAN, adding TCRdist sequence similarity when clustering within HLA-allele-positive subsets. Co-occurrence clustering excluded repertoires with fewer than 30,000 or more than 120,000 public chains, plus five with anomalous nucleotide sharing. The immuneACCESS repertoire file appears here via TCRdb, limited to in-frame rearrangements. These files lack a portion of the clones; in checked studies, under half of the deficit traces to unresolved V genes, and the cause of the others is not known. V, J and clone size were drawn from that table, and D and trimming were deduced from the DNA. Within this sample are 200,000 or so clones, with roughly 80% of them counted one time only. Over 3.5% of the sample is held by the ten biggest clonotypes.

Points the paper makes about the study in general: Most CMV-associated TCR beta chains appeared to be HLA-restricted in a later analysis, and the HLA associations seemed to be driven largely by CMV exposure. Immune exposure information for the cohort was limited to CMV serostatus. A later genetic analysis associated a missense DCLRE1C variant with V-gene and J-gene trimming of TCR beta chains, and an independent cohort replicated the association. Because counts were too low, roughly 16 rarely observed V segments, including chromosome 9 orphons, were left out of the earlier analysis of a few hundred of the donors. This cohort had only TCR beta chains sequenced, and the lack of alpha or paired-chain data limited which features could be detected. Correlated functional status among segregating V segments might be attributable to linkage disequilibrium, but an unknown experimental factor could not be ruled out. In a later analysis, the rate of TCR association differed among HLA loci, with DRB1 alleles having the most associated TCRs and HLA-C alleles having the fewest. A cluster of highly shared sequence variants was judged likely to be a technical artifact of the sequencing pipeline. A further reported finding was that TCR beta sequences accurately predicted the HLA-A and HLA-B alleles for most subjects in the first cohort. The 87-base-pair reads could not distinguish some IMGT-functional V segments, including TRBV6-2 and TRBV6-3, so those segments were excluded. In a later analysis, several top co-occurrence clusters were reported to appear linked to parvovirus B19, influenza, CMV and Epstein-Barr virus. In vitro tests confirmed that a few of the cytomegalovirus-associated TCR beta chains recognize cytomegalovirus antigens. The classifier was reported to diagnose cytomegalovirus status with high specificity and sensitivity in both the original and validation cohorts. A later analysis associated 16,951 TCR beta sequences with specific HLA alleles at a false discovery rate of 0.05. In a later analysis, HLA-associated TCR beta chains were found to be more clonally expanded and to have lower generation probabilities than equally common non-associated chains. In a later genetic analysis, fewer N-insertions in productive TCRs were reported among donors in an Asian-associated ancestry cluster than the roughly 700-donor mean. While some public TCRs were present in many individuals, most TCR sequences turned up only very rarely across donors. The study listed 150 to 200 TCR beta chains as associated with cytomegalovirus. The authors suggested that the approach could potentially be extended to other disease states and immunological phenotypes. In an earlier analysis of fewer than 700 of the donors, most TCR beta V segments appeared in productive rearrangements about 87% or about 30% of the time, broadly matching IMGT annotations. When HLA alleles, especially DR and DQ, strongly co-occurred, attributing TCR associations to individual alleles was difficult. Sequencing depth was assumed to be roughly uniform across donors in the presence/absence analyses, though that assumption may not hold. Because HLA typing was unavailable for some donors at each locus, only the typed subset was used in association tests.

In total, fewer than 750 healthy bone marrow donors made up the cohort. At the time of sampling, every cohort member was nominally healthy, though immune exposures that went unrecorded were likely present. The donor was CMV seronegative and was included in the group of under 450 seronegative cohort members. A peripheral blood sample was collected from each donor, and TCR beta sequencing was performed on peripheral blood mononuclear cells. The Qiagen DNeasy Blood Extraction Kit was used to extract genomic DNA from the blood cell samples. Input material: PBMCs. Rearrangement joined TRBV6-5 to TRBJ2-2, with the D gene too uncertain to name. This TCR derives from a man aged 50-59 years in good health and CMV-seronegative. This receptor has the CDR3 CASSYGQYTGELFF. The sequence in DNA is TGTGCCAGCAGTTACGGGCAGTACACCGGGGAGCTGTTTTTT.